This T cell receptor beta chain was captured by sequencing in a study of technical replicates of blood from a few donors (dated by TCRdb to about 2017). The library was built by means of the immunoSEQ multiplex PCR assay. TCRdb retrieved this table from immuneACCESS and kept in-frame rearrangements only. Not all clones are present; in checked studies, unresolved V genes account for under half, and no reason is known for the remainder. The sample includes tens of thousands of clones, with 95% to 98% observed a single time. The ten largest account for approximately 0.3% of the sample. On this clone itself: Its antigen is still unknown. No base qualities exist here, and no much larger clone lies one base off it.

Based on the germline V gene, the CDR1 and CDR2 sequences are MNHNS and SASEGT. Ends trimmed: V by 11 bases, J by 5 bases; bases unmatched to a gene: 11. Measured from the cysteine to the phenylalanine, the CDR3 is 14 residues long. The entry retains the CDR3 DNA only, 42 bases that are in frame from base 1. Sequences were obtained from T cells isolated from PBMCs. The TCR was taken from a human donor in good health. The chain is made from TRBV6-1 and TRBJ1-1; the junction holds 10 bases that match TRBD1. In nucleotide form, the sequence is TGTGCCGTGAATTGGGGACAGGGGTGGACTGAAGCTTTCTTT. Protein translation: CAVNWGQGWTEAFF.